The 8 T cell receptor beta chains reported below all come from one sample, sequenced in a study of cytomegalovirus exposure and HLA in healthy donors. PCR was performed using 60 Vbeta and 13 Jbeta primers. The data were produced by immunoSEQ multiplex PCR, yet TCRdb's version contains in-frame clones alone and is incomplete. The repertoire consists of around 110,000 clones, with around 75% occurring once and the leading ten covering 0.87%. The specimen sequenced was PBMCs. Every receptor here comes from a woman aged 30 to 39 in good health and CMV-seronegative.

The chain couples TRBV30 to TRBJ2-1; tentatively, D is TRBD2 (6 bases). Trimming removed 4 bases at V and 3 bases at J, with 10 bases between. The CDR3 covers 13 residues. Germline V gene sequence: CDR1 GTSNPN, CDR2 SVGIG (reference sequence). CDR3 residues: CAWIGGNYNEQFF. DNA of the CDR3: TGTGCCTGGATCGGCGGGAACTACAATGAGCAGTTCTTC. Full variable domain (outside the CDR3, taken from reference TRBV30 and TRBJ2-1): SQTIHQWPATLVQPVGSPLSLECTVEGTSNPNLYWYRQAAGRGLQLLFYSVGIGQISSEVPQNLSASRPQDRQFILSSKKLLLSDSGFYLCAWIGGNYNEQFFGPGTRLTVL.

The chain joins TRBV19 to TRBJ2-7; maybe TRBD2 (6 bases). The germline CDR1 and CDR2 sequences are LNHDA and SQIVND (reference sequence). The CDR3 is 14 amino acids. V lost 10 bases and J 7 bases, leaving 23 bases between the germline ends. The CDR3 sequence is CATSGVAGTGEQYF. The CDR3 DNA follows: TGTGCCACCTCCGGGGTGGCGGGAACGGGAGAGCAGTACTTC.

This clone occurred a few times. J is TRBJ1-2 and V is TRBV19; D possibly corresponds to TRBD1 (6 bases). V lost 5 bases and J 8 bases, leaving 15 bases between the germline ends. This CDR3 spans 13 amino acids. Germline V CDR1 and CDR2: LNHDA, SQIVND (reference sequence). The CDR3 DNA follows: TGTGCCAGTAGTGTTACAGGGACGGGGGGCTACACCTTC. This gives the protein CASSVTGTGGYTF.

A single count supports this clone. The rearrangement uses TRBV10-2 and TRBJ2-1; maybe TRBD2 (6 bases). Trimming took off 2 bases at V and 4 bases at J, with 9 bases between the two ends. Germline values: CDR1 WSHSY, CDR2 SAAADI. The CDR3 covers 14 residues. CDR3 bases: TGCGCCAGCAGTGAGGGTAGCGGTTACAATGAGCAGTTCTTC. It encodes CASSEGSGYNEQFF.

The rearrangement uses TRBV6-5 and TRBJ2-5; TRBD2 agrees at 11 bases. CDR1 is MNHEY and CDR2 is SVGAGI in the germline V gene. J was trimmed by 2 bases and V by 5 bases; bases with no gene match: 4. This CDR3 region has 15 residues. CDR3 in DNA: TGTGCCAGCAGTCAACGACTAGCGGGGCAAGAGACCCAGTACTTC. It yields the protein CASSQRLAGQETQYF.

V gene TRBV28 combines with J gene TRBJ2-7; 10 nucleotides align to TRBD1. The V gene's germline CDR1 is MDHEN and CDR2 SYDVKM. V was pared by 5 bases and J by 5 bases, with 12 bases of the junction left unmatched. CDR3 size: 16 residues. The CDR3 loop is CASSLWRTGGFNEQYF. In DNA form, the CDR3 reads TGTGCCAGCAGTCTTTGGAGGACAGGGGGATTCAACGAGCAGTACTTC.

J is TRBJ2-1 and V is TRBV11-3, with TRBD1 matching 11 bases. V gave up 2 bases and J gave up 7 bases; unmatched junction bases: 4. This CDR3 contains 15 residues. Germline CDR1 SGHNT, CDR2 YENEEA. The CDR3 nucleotides are TGTGCCAGCAGCTTAAGGGGGACAGGGGGGAATGAGCAGTTCTTC. The encoded protein is CASSLRGTGGNEQFF.

This sequence joins TRBV5-1 and TRBJ2-7; 10 bases fit TRBD2. J was trimmed by 1 base and V by 4 bases; bases with no gene match: 8. Germline lookup yields CDR1 SGHRS and CDR2 YFSETQ. This CDR3 contains 16 residues. CDR3: CASSLPQLAGSYEQYF. CDR3 in DNA: TGCGCCAGCAGCCTCCCTCAACTAGCGGGGTCCTACGAGCAGTACTTC. Using reference TRBV5-1 and TRBJ2-7 for the parts outside the CDR3, the full variable domain is KAGVTQTPRYLIKTRGQQVTLSCSPISGHRSVSWYQQTPGQGLQFLFEYFSETQRNKGNFPGRFSGRQFSNSRSEMNVSTLELGDSALYLCASSLPQLAGSYEQYFGPGTRLTVT.